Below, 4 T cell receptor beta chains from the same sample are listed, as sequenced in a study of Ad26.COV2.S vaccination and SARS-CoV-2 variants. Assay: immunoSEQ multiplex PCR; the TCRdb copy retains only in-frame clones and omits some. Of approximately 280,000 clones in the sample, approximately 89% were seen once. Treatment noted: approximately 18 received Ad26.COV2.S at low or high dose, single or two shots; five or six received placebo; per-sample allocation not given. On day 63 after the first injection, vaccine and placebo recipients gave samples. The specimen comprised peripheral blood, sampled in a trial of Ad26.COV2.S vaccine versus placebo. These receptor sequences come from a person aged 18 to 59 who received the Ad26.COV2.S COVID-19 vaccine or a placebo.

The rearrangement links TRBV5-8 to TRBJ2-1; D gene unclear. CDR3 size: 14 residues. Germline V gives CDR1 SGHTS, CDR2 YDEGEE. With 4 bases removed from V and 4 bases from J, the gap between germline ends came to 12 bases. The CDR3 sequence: CASSPEYRYNEQFF. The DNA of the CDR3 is TGTGCCAGCAGCCCAGAGTACAGATACAATGAGCAGTTCTTC.

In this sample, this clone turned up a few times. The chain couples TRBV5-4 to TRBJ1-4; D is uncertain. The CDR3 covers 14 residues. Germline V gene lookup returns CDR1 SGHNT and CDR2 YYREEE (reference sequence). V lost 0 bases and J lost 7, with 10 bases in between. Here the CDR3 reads CASSLATESEKLFF. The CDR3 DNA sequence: TGTGCCAGCAGCTTGGCCACAGAAAGTGAAAAACTGTTTTTT.

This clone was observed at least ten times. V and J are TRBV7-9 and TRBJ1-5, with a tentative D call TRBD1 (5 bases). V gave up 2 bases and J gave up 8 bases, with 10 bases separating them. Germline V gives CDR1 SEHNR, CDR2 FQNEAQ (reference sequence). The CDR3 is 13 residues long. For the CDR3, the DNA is TGTGCCAGCAGCTTATCGGGGGACGAGCCCCAGCATTTT. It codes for CASSLSGDEPQHF.

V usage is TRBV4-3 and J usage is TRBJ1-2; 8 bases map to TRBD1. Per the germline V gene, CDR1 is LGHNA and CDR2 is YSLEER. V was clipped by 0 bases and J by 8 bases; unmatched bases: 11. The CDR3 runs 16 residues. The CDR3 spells CASSQDSPGQGGGYTF. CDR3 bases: TGCGCCAGCAGCCAAGATTCCCCAGGACAGGGAGGCGGCTACACCTTC.